This T cell receptor (beta chain) is from a study of cytomegalovirus exposure and HLA in healthy donors. Sequencing was performed with immunoSEQ multiplex PCR; in TCRdb, only in-frame clones are kept and a portion is missing. The sample yields tens of thousands of clones, approximately 96% seen once. The CDR3 is 13 residues long. Germline V lookup: CDR1 GTSNPN, CDR2 SVGIG (reference sequence). V shed 5 bases, J shed 5 bases, and the junction held 8 bases outside the gene matches. The genes are TRBV30 and TRBJ2-5; 7 bases are shared with TRBD2. Material: PBMCs. The source is a man in his late teens or twenties in good health and CMV-seropositive. CDR3 protein: CAWSSGTGETQYF. The CDR3 coding sequence is TGTGCCTGGTCAAGCGGGACCGGGGAGACCCAGTACTTC.